Below, 6 T cell receptor beta chains from the same sample are listed, as sequenced in a study of blood T cell repertoires in COVID-19. Measured with immunoSEQ multiplex PCR; TCRdb has only the in-frame clones, and not every one. Of fewer than 450,000 clones listed, about 90% are singletons. The sequenced material came from PBMCs or T cells enriched from blood (not recorded which). The receptors come from a woman aged 25 to 39 who had recovered from COVID-19.

Remarks on this clone: Other nucleotide sequences from this sample produce the same CDR3. V and J are TRBV4-1 and TRBJ1-5, with 7 bases fitting TRBD1. J was trimmed by 1 base and V by 2 bases; bases with no gene match: 2. This CDR3 spans 15 amino acids. The germline CDR1 and CDR2 sequences are MGHRA and YSYEKL. CDR3 sequence (DNA): TGCGCCAGCAGCCAACCAGGGGGAAGCAATCAGCCCCAGCATTTT. This sequence encodes CASSQPGGSNQPQHF.

This clone has a single count. V is TRBV2 and J is TRBJ1-6; TRBD1 aligns across 7 bases. Germline V CDR1 and CDR2: SNHLY, FYNNEI. With 6 bases clipped from V and 9 bases from J, the junction kept 11 bases outside the gene matches. There are 15 residues in the CDR3. CDR3 in amino acids: CASRENPGQFSPLHF. In DNA, the CDR3 is TGTGCCAGCAGAGAAAATCCGGGACAGTTTTCACCCCTCCACTTT.

V usage is TRBV19 and J usage is TRBJ1-1; D is unresolved. CDR3 length: 11 amino acids. Germline V gives CDR1 LNHDA, CDR2 SQIVND (reference sequence). The germline V and J ends were trimmed by 5 bases and 2 bases, with 3 bases remaining between them. The CDR3, as DNA: TGTGCCAGTAGTCTAAACACTGAAGCTTTCTTT. The encoded protein is CASSLNTEAFF.

Comments on this clone: Other DNA sequences in the same sample also yield this CDR3. The chain links TRBV3-1 (or the pseudogene TRBV3-2) to TRBJ1-1; no reliable D call. V was shortened by 1 base and J by 1 base, with 7 bases between the two germline ends. The germline gives CDR1 LGHDT, CDR2 YNNKEL (reference sequence). This CDR3 contains 14 residues. The CDR3 is CASSQGGANTEAFF. The CDR3 nucleotides read TGTGCCAGCAGCCAAGGGGGAGCGAACACTGAAGCTTTCTTT.

V and J are TRBV5-1 and TRBJ2-3; 11 bases are shared with TRBD1. The CDR3 has 15 residues. J gave up 4 bases and V 3 bases, and 4 bases lay outside the gene matches. The germline gives CDR1 SGHRS, CDR2 YFSETQ. The CDR3 nucleotides read TGCGCCAGCAGCTCAAGGACAGGGGGCGCAGATACGCAGTATTTT. Amino acid sequence: CASSSRTGGADTQYF.

The CDR3, as DNA: TGTGCCAGCAGCCCACCAGGCGGGGCCCTTAGCACAGATACGCAGTATTTT. As protein: CASSPPGGALSTDTQYF. The chain is built from TRBV5-6 and TRBJ2-3, with a tentative D call TRBD2 (6 bases). This CDR3 spans 17 amino acids. Germline values: CDR1 SGHDT, CDR2 YYEEEE. The V and J ends lost 4 bases and 0 bases respectively, with 18 bases between them.